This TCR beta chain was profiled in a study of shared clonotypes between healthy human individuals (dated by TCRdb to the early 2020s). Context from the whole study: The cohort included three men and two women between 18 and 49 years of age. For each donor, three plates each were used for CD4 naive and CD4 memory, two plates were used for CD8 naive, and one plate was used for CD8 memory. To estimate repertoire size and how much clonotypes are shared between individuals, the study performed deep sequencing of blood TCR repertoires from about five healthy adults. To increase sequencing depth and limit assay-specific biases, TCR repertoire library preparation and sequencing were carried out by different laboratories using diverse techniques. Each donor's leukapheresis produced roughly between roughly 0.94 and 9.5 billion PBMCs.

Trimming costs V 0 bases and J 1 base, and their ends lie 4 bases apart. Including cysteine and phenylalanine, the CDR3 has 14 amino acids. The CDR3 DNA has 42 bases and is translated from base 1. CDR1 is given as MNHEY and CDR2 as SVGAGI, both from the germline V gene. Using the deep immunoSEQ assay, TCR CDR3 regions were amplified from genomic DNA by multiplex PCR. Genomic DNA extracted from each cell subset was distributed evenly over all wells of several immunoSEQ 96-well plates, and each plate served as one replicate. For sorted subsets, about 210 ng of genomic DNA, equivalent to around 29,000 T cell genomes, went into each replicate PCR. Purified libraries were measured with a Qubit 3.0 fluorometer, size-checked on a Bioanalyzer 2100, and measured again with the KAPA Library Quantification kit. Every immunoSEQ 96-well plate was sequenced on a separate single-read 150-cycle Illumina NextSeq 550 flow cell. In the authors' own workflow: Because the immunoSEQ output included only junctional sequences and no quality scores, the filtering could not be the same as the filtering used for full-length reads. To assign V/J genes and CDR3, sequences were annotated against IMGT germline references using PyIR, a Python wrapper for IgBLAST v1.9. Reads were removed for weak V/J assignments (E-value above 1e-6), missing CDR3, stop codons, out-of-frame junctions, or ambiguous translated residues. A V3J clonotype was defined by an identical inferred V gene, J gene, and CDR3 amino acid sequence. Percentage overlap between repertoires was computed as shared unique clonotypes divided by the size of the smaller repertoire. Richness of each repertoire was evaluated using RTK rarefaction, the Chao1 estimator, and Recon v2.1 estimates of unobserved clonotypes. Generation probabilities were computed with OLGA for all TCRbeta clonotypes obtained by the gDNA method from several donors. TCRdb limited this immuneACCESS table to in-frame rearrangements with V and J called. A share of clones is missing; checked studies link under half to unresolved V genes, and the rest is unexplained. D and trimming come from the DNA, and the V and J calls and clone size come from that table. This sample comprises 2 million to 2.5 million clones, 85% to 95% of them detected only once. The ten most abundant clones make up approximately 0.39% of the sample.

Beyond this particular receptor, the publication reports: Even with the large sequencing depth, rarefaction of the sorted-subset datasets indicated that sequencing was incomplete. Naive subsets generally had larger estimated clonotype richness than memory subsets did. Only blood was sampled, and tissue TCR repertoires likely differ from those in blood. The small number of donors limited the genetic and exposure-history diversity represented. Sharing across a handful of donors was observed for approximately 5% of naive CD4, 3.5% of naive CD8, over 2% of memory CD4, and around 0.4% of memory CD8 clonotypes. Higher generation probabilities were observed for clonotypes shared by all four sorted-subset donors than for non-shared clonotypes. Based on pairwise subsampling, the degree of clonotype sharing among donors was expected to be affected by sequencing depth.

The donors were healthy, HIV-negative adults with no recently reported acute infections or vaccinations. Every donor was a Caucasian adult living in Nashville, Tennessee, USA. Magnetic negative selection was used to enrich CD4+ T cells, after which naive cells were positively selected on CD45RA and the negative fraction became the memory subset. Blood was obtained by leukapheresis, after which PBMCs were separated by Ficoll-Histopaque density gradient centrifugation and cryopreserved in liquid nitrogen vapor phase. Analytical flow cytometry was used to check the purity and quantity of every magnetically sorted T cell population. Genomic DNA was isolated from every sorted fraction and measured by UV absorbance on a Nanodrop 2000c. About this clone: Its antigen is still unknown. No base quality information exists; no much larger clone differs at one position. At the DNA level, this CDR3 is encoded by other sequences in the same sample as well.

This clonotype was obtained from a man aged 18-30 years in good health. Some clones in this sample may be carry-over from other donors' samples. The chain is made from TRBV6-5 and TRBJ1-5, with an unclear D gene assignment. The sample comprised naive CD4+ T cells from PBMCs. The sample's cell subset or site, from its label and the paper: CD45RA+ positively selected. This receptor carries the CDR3 CASSYSTSNQPQHF. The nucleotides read TGTGCCAGCAGTTACTCGACCAGCAATCAGCCCCAGCATTTT.